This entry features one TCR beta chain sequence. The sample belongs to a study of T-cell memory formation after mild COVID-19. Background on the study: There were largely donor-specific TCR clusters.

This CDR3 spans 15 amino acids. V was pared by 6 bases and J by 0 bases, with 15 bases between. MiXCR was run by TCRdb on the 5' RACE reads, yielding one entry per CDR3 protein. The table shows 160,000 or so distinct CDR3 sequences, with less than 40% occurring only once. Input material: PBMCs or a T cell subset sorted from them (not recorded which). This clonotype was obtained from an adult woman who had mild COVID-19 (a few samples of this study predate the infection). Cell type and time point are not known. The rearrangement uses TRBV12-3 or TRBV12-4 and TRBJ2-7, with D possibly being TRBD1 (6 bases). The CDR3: CASSSQGQSSYEQYF. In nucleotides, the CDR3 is TGTGCCAGCAGCTCACAGGGCCAAAGCTCCTACGAGCAGTACTTC.